In this sample, the clone carrying this TCR beta chain turned up a few times. Its antigen is not identified. This sample is part of a study of T cell repertoires in cytomegalovirus infection. Looking at the study overall: An indication of both CMV infection and matching HLA type came from public TCR beta signatures.

Study observations and caveats: HLA-C-restricted, CMV-specific TCR beta clonotypes were dominant ex vivo.

One entry per CDR3 protein results from TCRdb running MiXCR on the reads. The sample consists of about 530,000 distinct CDR3 sequences, 26% of them appearing once. V lost 5 bases, J lost 2 bases, and 11 bases stayed unmatched. The germline V gene encodes CDR1 DFQATT and CDR2 SNEGSKA (reference sequence). CDR3 length equals 15 residues. The sample taken for sequencing was PBMCs. This clonotype originated in a human donor in good health (CMV status not recorded). Some clones in this sample may be carry-over from other donors' samples. J is TRBJ2-7 and V is TRBV20-1; 8 nucleotides line up with TRBD2. CDR3 coding DNA: TGCAGTGCTGGGGGGGATAGCGGGAATGCCTACGAGCAGTACTTC. It specifies CSAGGDSGNAYEQYF.